This T cell receptor (beta chain) was identified in a study of cytomegalovirus exposure and HLA in healthy donors. With 0 bases removed from V and 0 bases from J, the gap between germline ends came to 5 bases. The CDR3 contains 14 residues. Germline CDR1 is SGHVS and CDR2 is FQNEAQ. Sequencing was performed with immunoSEQ multiplex PCR; in TCRdb, only in-frame clones are kept and a portion is missing. The sample holds about 240,000 clones; about 90% are singletons and the top ten take 1.2%. The gene calls are TRBV7-8 and TRBJ1-2; D unclear. This sequence was found in a woman between 25 and 40 years old in good health and CMV-seropositive. Sequenced: PBMCs. This chain's CDR3 is CASSLAAANYGYTF. CDR3 in DNA: TGTGCCAGCAGCTTAGCGGCAGCTAACTATGGCTACACCTTC.